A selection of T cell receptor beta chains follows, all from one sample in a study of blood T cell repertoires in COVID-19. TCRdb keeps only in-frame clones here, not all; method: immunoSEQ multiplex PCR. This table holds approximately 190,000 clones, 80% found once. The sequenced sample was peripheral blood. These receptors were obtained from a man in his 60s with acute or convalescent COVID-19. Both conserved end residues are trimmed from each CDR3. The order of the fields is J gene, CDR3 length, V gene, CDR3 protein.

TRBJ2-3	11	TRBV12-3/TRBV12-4	ASQTGWTDTQY
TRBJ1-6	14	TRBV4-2	ASSRAASQGNSPLH
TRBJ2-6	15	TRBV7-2	ASSLPQGAPGANVLT
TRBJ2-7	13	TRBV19	ASSPSLGRFYEQY
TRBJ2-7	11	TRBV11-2	ASSLAGSYEQY
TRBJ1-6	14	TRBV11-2	ASSPQMTGPYAPLH
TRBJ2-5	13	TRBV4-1	ASSPGLPKGETQY
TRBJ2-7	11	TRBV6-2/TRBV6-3	ASSRGTFYEQY
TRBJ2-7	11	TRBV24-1	ATSGALSYEQY
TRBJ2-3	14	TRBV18	ASSPVSGGATDTQY
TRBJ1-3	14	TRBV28	ASSQAGRFSGNTIY
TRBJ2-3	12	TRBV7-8	ASRPSGSTDTQY
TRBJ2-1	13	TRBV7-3	ASSFSLGGYDEQF
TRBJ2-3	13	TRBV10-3	AISLQGAGTDTQY
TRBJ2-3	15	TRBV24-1	ATSELGLAGMNDTQY
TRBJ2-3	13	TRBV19	ASSPGLAVADTQY
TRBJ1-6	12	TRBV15	ATSRKGGNSPLH
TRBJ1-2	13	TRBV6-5	ASSYSGTGLYGYT
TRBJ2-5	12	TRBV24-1	ATSDFKLGETQY
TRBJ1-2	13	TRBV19	ASSLTTGGDYGYT
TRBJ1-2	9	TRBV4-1	ASSQTGLYT
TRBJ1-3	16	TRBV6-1	ASSGGQGGSRSGNTIY
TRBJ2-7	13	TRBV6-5	ASSQAQGQQYEQY
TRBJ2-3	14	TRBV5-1	ASSSARTSDTDTQY
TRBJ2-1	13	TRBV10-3	AVSEAGRSGSEQF
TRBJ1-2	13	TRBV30	AWSFPAGLNYGYT
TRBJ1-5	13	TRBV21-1	ASSAPQRLNQPQH
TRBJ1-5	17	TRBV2	ASSAKQGALFFNNQPQH
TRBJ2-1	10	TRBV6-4	ASSEREGEQF
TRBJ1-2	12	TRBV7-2	ASSFRGTGYGYT
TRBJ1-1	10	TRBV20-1	SASYMNTEAF
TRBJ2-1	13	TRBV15	ATSTTERLYNEQF
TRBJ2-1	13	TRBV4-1	ASSRLPTPYNEQF
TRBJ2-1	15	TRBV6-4	ASPDGSQSAANNEQF
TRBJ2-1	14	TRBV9	ASSASGRADYNEQF
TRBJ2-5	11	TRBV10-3	AISESHQETQY
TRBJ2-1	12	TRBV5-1	ASSLAVSYNEQF
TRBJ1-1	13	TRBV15	ATSRDPLRGTEAF
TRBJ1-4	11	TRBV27	ASPAGTNEKLF
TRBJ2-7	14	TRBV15	ATSRGRLAGVYEQY